The next 9 T cell receptor beta chains were all read from a single sample in a study of blood T cells in healthy people across ages. Together with a sample-barcoded 5' primer, a J-beta primer mix was included in a second PCR lasting roughly 6 to 12 cycles. TCRdb re-analysed the 5' RACE reads in MiXCR, keeping a single row per CDR3 protein. The data contain more than 1,400,000 distinct CDR3 sequences, roughly 45% of them singletons. Sequencing was carried out using blood. The receptor source for this set is a young woman in good health.

This rearrangement joins TRBV7-8 to TRBJ2-1, with 7 bases that match TRBD2. This CDR3 has 16 residues. V lost 2 bases, J lost 3 bases, and 7 bases stayed unmatched. The V gene's germline CDR1 is SGHVS and CDR2 FQNEAQ. CDR3 coding DNA: TGTGCCAGCAGCTTACGGGGGGTTGGGCTCTACAATGAGCAGTTCTTC. Translation: CASSLRGVGLYNEQFF.

Only a few counts were recorded for this clonotype. The chain recombines TRBV6-6 with TRBJ1-4; D gene unclear. This CDR3 spans 14 amino acids. Germline CDR1 is MNHNY and CDR2 is SVGAGI (reference sequence). Trimming cost V 2 bases and J 13 bases, with 17 bases left between them. The CDR3 DNA reads as TGTGCCAGCAGTTACCCGAGAGATTCGCAGTTACTGTTTTTT. The encoded protein is CASSYPRDSQLLFF.

In regard to this clonotype: At one end, the junction sequence differs from germline, possibly due to a read error. The chain recombines TRBV4-1 with TRBJ1-1, with D perhaps TRBD1 (6 bases). Germline V gene lookup returns CDR1 MGHRA and CDR2 YSYEKL. The CDR3 has 15 amino acids. The CDR3 region has the DNA TGCGCCAGCAGCCACGGGAACCGGGACATCACTGAAGCTTTATTT. The encoded protein is CASSHGNRDITEALF.

In regard to this clonotype: A much larger clonotype is one base distant, so this may be a read error. The chain links TRBV5-1 to TRBJ2-1, with TRBD1 as a possible D gene (6 bases). V dropped 6 bases and J dropped 1 base, with 11 bases sitting between them. The CDR3 is made up of 14 amino acids. Germline V gene sequence: CDR1 SGHRS, CDR2 YFSETQ. CDR3 in DNA: TGCGCCAGCAACCTGGGACAATCCTACAATGAGCAGTTCTTC. Its translation: CASNLGQSYNEQFF.

This clonotype has more than one count but fewer than ten. The CDR3 DNA follows: TGTGCCAGCAGCGTAGCGACCGGGACTAGCGGGCCCTACGAGCAGTACTTC. Its translation is CASSVATGTSGPYEQYF. The gene calls are TRBV9 and TRBJ2-7; 12 bases align to TRBD2. This CDR3 contains 17 residues. Germline CDR1 SGDLS, CDR2 YYNGEE. V trimming: 0 bases; J trimming: 2 bases; junction bases outside the gene matches: 6.

The genes are TRBV6-5 and TRBJ2-7; tentative D call: TRBD2 (6 bases). This CDR3 contains 15 residues. V shed 0 bases and J shed 4 bases, with 13 bases lying between them. In germline, CDR1 is MNHEY, CDR2 SVGAGI. The CDR3 loop is CASSYSGLTRYEQYF. In DNA form, the CDR3 reads TGTGCCAGCAGTTACTCGGGACTTACAAGATACGAGCAGTACTTC.

This clonotype turned up a few times. The chain uses TRBV2 and TRBJ2-5; 12 bases line up with TRBD2. The junction had 5 bases not matched to a gene; V was cut back by 8 bases and J by 4 bases. The germline V gene encodes CDR1 SNHLY and CDR2 FYNNEI. CDR3 length: 14 residues. CDR3 amino acids: CASHLAGGRETQYF. CDR3 DNA sequence: TGTGCCAGCCACCTAGCGGGGGGGCGAGAGACCCAGTACTTC.

The CDR3 is CASSSPEAGEAQYF. The DNA of the CDR3 is TGTGCCAGCAGCTCCCCTGAGGCAGGGGAGGCCCAGTACTTC. This chain joins TRBV27 and TRBJ2-7; D may correspond to TRBD1 or TRBD2 (6 bases each). Per the germline V gene, CDR1 is MNHEY and CDR2 is SMNVEV (reference sequence). Deletions cut 6 bases from V and 10 bases from J, with 22 bases between. The CDR3 is 14 residues long.

V usage is TRBV10-3 and J usage is TRBJ1-4; D is unresolved. Germline V gene lookup returns CDR1 ENHRY and CDR2 SYGVKD. The V end lost 0 bases, the J end lost 4 bases, and 6 bases lay between the germline ends. The CDR3 runs 14 residues. The CDR3 DNA reads as TGTGCCATCAGTGAGTCCGTAGGTAATGAAAAACTGTTTTTT. Protein: CAISESVGNEKLFF.